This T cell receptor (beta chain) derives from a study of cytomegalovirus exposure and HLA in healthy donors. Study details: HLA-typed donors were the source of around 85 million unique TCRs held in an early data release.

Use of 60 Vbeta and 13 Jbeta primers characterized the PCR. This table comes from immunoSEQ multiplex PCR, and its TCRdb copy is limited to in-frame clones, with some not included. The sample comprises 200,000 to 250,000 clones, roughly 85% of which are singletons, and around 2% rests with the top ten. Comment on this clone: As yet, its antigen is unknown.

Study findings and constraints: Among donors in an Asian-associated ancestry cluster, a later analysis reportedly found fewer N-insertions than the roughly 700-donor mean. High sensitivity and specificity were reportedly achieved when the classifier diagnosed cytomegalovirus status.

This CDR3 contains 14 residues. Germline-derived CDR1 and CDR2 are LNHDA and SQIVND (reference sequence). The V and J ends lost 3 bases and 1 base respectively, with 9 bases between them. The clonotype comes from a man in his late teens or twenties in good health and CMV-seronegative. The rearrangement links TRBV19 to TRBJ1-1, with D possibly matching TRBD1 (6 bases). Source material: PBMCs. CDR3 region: CASSMSGANTEAFF. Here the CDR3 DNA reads TGTGCCAGTAGTATGTCAGGGGCGAACACTGAAGCTTTCTTT. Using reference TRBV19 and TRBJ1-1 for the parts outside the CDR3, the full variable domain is DGGITQSPKYLFRKEGQNVTLSCEQNLNHDAMYWYRQDPGQGLRLIYYSQIVNDFQKGDIAEGYSVSREKKESFPLTVTSAQKNPTAFYLCASSMSGANTEAFFGQGTRLTVV.